The present TCR beta chain was sequenced within a study of radiotherapy plus CTLA-4 blockade in lung cancer. Germline CDR1 reads GTSNPN; CDR2 reads SVGIG (reference sequence). This CDR3 is 11 amino acids long. Generated by immunoSEQ multiplex PCR, the TCRdb table keeps only in-frame clones and is missing some. The sample records 90,000 or so clones, under 90% being singletons. This chain links TRBV30 with TRBJ1-1; TRBD1 aligns across 8 bases. This TCR was recovered from a human donor with non-small cell lung cancer who had stable disease on radiotherapy plus ipilimumab. This specimen consisted of peripheral blood, obtained from a patient treated with radiotherapy plus ipilimumab. The CDR3 bases are TGTGCTACCGGACAGGGAGGTGAAGCTTTCTTT. This translates into CATGQGGEAFF.